This TCR beta chain comes out of a study of CD8+ T cells in alopecia areata. About the research overall: For the treated group, dosing was oral tofacitinib at 5 to 10 mg twice daily. Study outcomes and limitations: Relative to normal scalp, lesional scalp, especially alopecia totalis/universalis, showed higher clonality. A large proportion of expanded lesional clones were detected persisting in scalp and blood during tofacitinib.

The CDR3 is 13 amino acids. V gave up 6 bases and J gave up 1 base; unmatched junction bases: 1. Germline lookup yields CDR1 SGHDT and CDR2 YYEEEE. Remarks on this clone: Its antigen is unidentified.

Regarding treatment: oral pan-JAK inhibitor, 5-10 mg twice daily. Punch biopsies of lesional scalp, plus peripheral blood, were taken from alopecia areata patients. cDNA prepared by RNA extraction and subsequent reverse transcription served as the template for sequencing. The data were produced by immunoSEQ multiplex PCR, yet TCRdb's version contains in-frame clones alone and is incomplete. The sample yields under 350,000 clones, about 62% seen once. Specimen: CD4+ T cells sorted from blood, collected at week 24, from a patient treated with tofacitinib. The source of this sequence is a human donor with alopecia areata. The chain combines TRBV5-6 with TRBJ2-1; 7 nucleotides line up with TRBD1. The CDR3 nucleotides read TGTGCCAGCAAGGGGGCTTCCTACAATGAGCAGTTCTTC. This gives the protein CASKGASYNEQFF. The full variable domain, with the rest looked up from reference TRBV5-6 and TRBJ2-1, is DAGVTQSPTHLIKTRGQQVTLRCSPKSGHDTVSWYQQALGQGPQFIFQYYEEEERQRGNFPDRFSGHQFPNYSSELNVNALLLGDSALYLCASKGASYNEQFFGPGTRLTVL.